The clone carrying this TCR beta chain occurred many times. Its antigen is as yet unknown. On the basis of clinical symptoms, serum thyroxine and TRAb, thyroid ultrasound and orbital computed tomography, diagnoses were made. The source of the sample is a study of T cells in Graves' hyperthyroidism and ophthalmopathy. Whole-study context: Peripheral blood draws took place at initial diagnosis, ahead of any treatment.

Findings of the study overall: Ophthalmopathy prediction by the model preceded onset by a median about 6.5 months.

Template material for amplifying TCR beta CDR3 regions consisted of RNA transcripts. Primed by the HTBI set, a first-round RT-PCR was run on the TCR CDR3. TCRdb re-called the multiplex PCR reads through MiXCR, storing one row per CDR3 protein. This sample has about 400,000 distinct CDR3 sequences, with more than 12% found just once. The TCR sequence derives from a man between 45 and 60 years old with Graves' ophthalmopathy. The sample taken for sequencing was blood.

The CDR3 loop reads CASSPQVIGVAGNNEQFF. The CDR3 coding sequence is TGCGCCAGCAGCCCACAGGTTATCGGAGTAGCGGGAAACAATGAGCAGTTCTTC. The chain is built from TRBV5-1 and TRBJ2-1; 8 bases line up with TRBD2. The length of the CDR3 is 18 residues. Germline V gene lookup returns CDR1 SGHRS and CDR2 YFSETQ. With 4 bases clipped from V and 5 bases from J, the junction kept 17 bases outside the gene matches.